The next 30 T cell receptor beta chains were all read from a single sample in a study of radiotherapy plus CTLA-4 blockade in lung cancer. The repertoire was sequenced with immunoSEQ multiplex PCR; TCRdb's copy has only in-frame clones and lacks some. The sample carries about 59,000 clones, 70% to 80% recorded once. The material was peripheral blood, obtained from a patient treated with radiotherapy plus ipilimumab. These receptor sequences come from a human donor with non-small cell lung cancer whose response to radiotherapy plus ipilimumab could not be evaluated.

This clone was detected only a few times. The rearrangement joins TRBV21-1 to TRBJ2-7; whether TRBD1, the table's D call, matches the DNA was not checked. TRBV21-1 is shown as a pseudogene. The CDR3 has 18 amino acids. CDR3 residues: CASSLLRQGDSFSYEQYF. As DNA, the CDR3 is TGTGCCAGCAGCCTATTGCGACAGGGGGACTCCTTCTCCTACGAGCAGTACTTC.

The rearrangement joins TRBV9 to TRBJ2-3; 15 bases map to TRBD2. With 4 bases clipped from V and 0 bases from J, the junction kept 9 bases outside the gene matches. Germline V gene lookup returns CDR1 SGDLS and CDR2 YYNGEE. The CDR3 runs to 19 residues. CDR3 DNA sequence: TGTGCCAGCAGCCCCGAGGGACTAGCGGGGGGATCGAGCACAGATACGCAGTATTTT. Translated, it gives CASSPEGLAGGSSTDTQYF.

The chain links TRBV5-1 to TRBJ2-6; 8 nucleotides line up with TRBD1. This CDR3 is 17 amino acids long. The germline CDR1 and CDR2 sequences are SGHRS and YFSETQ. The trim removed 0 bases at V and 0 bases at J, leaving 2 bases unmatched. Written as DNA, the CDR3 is TGCGCCAGCAGCTTGGAACAGGGGGTCTCTGGGGCCAACGTCCTGACTTTC. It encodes CASSLEQGVSGANVLTF.

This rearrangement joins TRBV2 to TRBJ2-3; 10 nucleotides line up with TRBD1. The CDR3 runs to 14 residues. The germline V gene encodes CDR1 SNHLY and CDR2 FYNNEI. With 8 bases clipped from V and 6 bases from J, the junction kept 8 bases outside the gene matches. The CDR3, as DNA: TGTGCCAGCGGGGGACAGGGGAGTGGGGATACGCAGTATTTT. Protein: CASGGQGSGDTQYF. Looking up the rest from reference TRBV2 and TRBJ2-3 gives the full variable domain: EPEVTQTPSHQVTQMGQEVILRCVPISNHLYFYWYRQILGQKVEFLVSFYNNEISEKSEIFDDQFSVERPDGSNFTLKIRSTKLEDSAMYFCASGGQGSGDTQYFGPGTRLTVL.

The CDR3 DNA sequence: TGTGCCAGCAGCTCGACAGTTAGCAATCAGCCCCAGCATTTT. Its translation: CASSSTVSNQPQHF. The chain combines TRBV7-9 with TRBJ1-5, with D maybe TRBD1 (5 bases). Looked up from germline, CDR1 is SEHNR and CDR2 is FQNEAQ (reference sequence). The CDR3 is made up of 14 amino acids. V shed 4 bases and J shed 0 bases, with 7 bases lying between them.

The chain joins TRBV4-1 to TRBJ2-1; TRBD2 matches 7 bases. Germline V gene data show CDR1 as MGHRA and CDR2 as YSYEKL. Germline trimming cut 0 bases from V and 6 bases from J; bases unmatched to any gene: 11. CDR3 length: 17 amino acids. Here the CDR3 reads CASSQDEGTTLINEQFF. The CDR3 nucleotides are TGCGCCAGCAGCCAAGACGAAGGGACTACCCTAATCAATGAGCAGTTCTTC.

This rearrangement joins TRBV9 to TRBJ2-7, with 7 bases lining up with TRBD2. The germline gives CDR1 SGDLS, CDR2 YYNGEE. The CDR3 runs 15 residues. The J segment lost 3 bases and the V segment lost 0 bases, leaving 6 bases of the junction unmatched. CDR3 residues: CASSVASGEGYEQYF. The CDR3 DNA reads TGTGCCAGCAGCGTAGCTTCGGGGGAGGGCTACGAGCAGTACTTC.

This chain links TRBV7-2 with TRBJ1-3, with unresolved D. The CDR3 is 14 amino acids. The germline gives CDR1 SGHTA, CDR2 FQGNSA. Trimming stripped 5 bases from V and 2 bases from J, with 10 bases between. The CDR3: CASSPPGTGNTIYF. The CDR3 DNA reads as TGTGCCAGCAGCCCCCCCGGGACTGGAAACACCATATATTTT.

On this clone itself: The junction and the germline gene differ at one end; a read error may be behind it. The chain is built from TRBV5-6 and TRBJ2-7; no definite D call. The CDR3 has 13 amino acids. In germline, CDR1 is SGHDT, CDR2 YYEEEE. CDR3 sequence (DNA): TGTGCCAGCAGTTTGGGTCCTACAGACGAGCAGTACTTC. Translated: CASSLGPTDEQYF.

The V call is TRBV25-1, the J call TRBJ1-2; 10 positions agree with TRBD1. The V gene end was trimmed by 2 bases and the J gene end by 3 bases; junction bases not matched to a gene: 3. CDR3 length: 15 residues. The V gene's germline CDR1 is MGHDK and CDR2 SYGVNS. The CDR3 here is CASSEPGQGHYGYTF. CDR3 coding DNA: TGTGCCAGCAGTGAACCGGGACAGGGGCACTATGGCTACACCTTC.

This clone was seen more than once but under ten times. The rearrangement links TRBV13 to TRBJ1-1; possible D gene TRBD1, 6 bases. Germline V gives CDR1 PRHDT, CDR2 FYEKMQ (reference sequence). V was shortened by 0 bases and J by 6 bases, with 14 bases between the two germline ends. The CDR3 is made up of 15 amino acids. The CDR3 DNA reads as TGTGCCAGCAGCTTAGGGGACAGATCTTCCTCTGAAGCTTTCTTT. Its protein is CASSLGDRSSSEAFF.

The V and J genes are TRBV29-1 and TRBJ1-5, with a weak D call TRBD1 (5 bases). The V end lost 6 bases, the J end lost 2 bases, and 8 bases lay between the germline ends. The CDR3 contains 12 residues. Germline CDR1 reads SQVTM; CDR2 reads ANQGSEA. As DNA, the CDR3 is TGCAGCGTCCAACAGGGCAATCAGCCCCAGCATTTT. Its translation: CSVQQGNQPQHF. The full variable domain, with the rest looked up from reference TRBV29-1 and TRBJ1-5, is SAVISQKPSRDICQRGTSLTIQCQVDSQVTMMFWYRQQPGQSLTLIATANQGSEATYESGFVIDKFPISRPNLTFSTLTVSNMSPEDSSIYLCSVQQGNQPQHFGDGTRLSIL.

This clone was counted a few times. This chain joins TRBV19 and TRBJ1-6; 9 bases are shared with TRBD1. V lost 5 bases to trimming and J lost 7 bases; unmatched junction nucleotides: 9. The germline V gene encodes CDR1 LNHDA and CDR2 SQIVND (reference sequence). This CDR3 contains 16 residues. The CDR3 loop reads CASSPGTGSPNSPLHF. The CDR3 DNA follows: TGTGCCAGTAGTCCCGGGACAGGGTCGCCAAATTCACCCCTCCACTTT.

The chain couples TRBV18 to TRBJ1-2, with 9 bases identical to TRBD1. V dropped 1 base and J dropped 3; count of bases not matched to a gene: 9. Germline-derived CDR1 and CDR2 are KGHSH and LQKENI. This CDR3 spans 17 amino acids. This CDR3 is CASSPQTGTGNDYGYTF. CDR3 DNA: TGTGCCAGCTCACCACAAACCGGGACAGGGAACGACTATGGCTACACCTTC.

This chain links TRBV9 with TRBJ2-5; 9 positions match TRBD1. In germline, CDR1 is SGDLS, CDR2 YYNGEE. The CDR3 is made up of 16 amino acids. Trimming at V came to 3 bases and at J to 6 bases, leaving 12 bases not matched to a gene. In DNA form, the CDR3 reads TGTGCCAGCAGCGACCCGGGACAGGGTGGCGGGAAGACCCAGTACTTC. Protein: CASSDPGQGGGKTQYF.

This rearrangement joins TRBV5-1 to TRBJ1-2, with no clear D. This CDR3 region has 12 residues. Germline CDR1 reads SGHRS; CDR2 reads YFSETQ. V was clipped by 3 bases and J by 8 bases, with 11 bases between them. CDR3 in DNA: TGCGCCAGCAGCTGGGAGGGATCCGGCTACACCTTC. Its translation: CASSWEGSGYTF.

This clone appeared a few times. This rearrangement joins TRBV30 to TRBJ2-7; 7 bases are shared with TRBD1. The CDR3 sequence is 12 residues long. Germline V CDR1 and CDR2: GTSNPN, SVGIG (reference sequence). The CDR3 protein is CAIQGVVYEQYF. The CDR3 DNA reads TGTGCGATCCAGGGGGTCGTCTACGAGCAGTACTTC.

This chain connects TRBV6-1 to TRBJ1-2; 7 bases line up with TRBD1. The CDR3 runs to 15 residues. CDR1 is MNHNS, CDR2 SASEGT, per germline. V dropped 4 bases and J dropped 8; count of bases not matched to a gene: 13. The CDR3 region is CASSGRFDRVRGYTF. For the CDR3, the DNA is TGTGCCAGCAGTGGGAGATTTGACAGGGTTAGAGGCTACACCTTC.

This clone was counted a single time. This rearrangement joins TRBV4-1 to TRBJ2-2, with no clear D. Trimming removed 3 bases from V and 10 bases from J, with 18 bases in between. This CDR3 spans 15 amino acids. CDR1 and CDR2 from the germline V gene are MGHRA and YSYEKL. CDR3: CASSQPLRGSSELFF. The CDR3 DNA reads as TGCGCCAGCAGCCAGCCCCTTCGAGGAAGCTCGGAGCTGTTTTTT.

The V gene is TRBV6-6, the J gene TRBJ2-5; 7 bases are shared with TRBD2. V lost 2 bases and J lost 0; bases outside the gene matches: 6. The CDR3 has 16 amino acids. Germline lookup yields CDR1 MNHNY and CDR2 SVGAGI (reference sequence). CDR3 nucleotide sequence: TGTGCCAGCAGTTACAGTGGCGGGGGATACCAAGAGACCCAGTACTTC. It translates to CASSYSGGGYQETQYF.

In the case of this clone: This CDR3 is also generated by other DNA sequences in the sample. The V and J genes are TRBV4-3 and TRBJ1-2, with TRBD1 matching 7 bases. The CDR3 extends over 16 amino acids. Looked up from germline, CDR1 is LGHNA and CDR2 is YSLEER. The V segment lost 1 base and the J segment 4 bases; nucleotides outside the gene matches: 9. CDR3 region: CASSQGGTEDLYGYTF. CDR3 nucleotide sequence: TGCGCCAGCAGCCAAGGAGGGACAGAGGATCTCTATGGCTACACCTTC.

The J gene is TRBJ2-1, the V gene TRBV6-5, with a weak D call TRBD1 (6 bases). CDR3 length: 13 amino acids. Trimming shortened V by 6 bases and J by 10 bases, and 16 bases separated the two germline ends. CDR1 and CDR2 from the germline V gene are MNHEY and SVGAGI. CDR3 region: CASRPGHGIEQFF. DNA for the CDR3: TGTGCCAGCAGACCGGGACACGGGATAGAGCAGTTCTTC.

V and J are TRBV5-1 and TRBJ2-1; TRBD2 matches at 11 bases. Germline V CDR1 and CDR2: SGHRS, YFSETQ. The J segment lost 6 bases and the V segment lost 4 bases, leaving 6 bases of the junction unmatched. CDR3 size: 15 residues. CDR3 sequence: CASSPTGLAANEQFF. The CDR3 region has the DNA TGCGCCAGCAGCCCTACGGGACTAGCGGCCAATGAGCAGTTCTTC.

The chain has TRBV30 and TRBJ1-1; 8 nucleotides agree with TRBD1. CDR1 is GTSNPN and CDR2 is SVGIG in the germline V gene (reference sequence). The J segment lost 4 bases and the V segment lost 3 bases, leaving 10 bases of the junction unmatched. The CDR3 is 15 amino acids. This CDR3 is CAWRAGTGVLTEAFF. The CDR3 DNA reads TGTGCCTGGAGGGCCGGGACAGGAGTTCTCACTGAAGCTTTCTTT. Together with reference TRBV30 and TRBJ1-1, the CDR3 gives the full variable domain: SQTIHQWPATLVQPVGSPLSLECTVEGTSNPNLYWYRQAAGRGLQLLFYSVGIGQISSEVPQNLSASRPQDRQFILSSKKLLLSDSGFYLCAWRAGTGVLTEAFFGQGTRLTVV.

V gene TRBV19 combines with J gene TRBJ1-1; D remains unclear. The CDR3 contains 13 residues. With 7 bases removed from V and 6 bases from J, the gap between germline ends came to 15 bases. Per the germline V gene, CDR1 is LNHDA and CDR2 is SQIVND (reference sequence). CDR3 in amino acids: CASKANGLAEAFF. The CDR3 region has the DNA TGTGCCAGTAAGGCAAATGGGCTCGCTGAAGCTTTCTTT.

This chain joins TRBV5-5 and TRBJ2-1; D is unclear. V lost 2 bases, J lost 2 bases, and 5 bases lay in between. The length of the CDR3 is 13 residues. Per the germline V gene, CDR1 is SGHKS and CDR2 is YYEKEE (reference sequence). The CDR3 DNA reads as TGTGCCAGCAGCTTAGGAGCCTACAATGAGCAGTTCTTC. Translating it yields CASSLGAYNEQFF.

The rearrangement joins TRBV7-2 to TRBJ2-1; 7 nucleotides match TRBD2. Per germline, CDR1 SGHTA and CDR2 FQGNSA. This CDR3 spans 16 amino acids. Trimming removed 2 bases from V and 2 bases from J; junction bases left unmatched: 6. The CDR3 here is CASSLSASGTYNEQFF. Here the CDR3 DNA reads TGTGCCAGCAGCTTATCGGCTAGCGGCACCTACAATGAGCAGTTCTTC.

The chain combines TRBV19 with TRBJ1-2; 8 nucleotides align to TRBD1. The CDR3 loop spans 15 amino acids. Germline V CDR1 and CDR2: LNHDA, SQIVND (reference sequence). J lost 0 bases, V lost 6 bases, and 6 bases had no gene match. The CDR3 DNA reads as TGTGCCAGTAGGCTCCAGGGGGCCTCTAACTATGGCTACACCTTC. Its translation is CASRLQGASNYGYTF.

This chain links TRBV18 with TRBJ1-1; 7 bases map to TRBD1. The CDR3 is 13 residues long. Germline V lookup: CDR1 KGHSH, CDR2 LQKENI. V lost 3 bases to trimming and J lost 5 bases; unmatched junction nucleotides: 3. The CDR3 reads CASSPTGVTEAFF. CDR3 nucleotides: TGTGCCAGCTCACCCACAGGGGTTACTGAAGCTTTCTTT.

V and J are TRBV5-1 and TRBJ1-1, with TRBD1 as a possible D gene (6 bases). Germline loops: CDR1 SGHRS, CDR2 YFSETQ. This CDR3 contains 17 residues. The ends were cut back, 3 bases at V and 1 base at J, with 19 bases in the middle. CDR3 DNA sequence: TGCGCCAGCAGCTCCCGAGGGGCCCAACAGGGGAACACTGAAGCTTTCTTT. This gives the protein CASSSRGAQQGNTEAFF.